Only a few counts were recorded for the clone carrying this T cell receptor (beta chain). The antigen is not known. These data originate in a study of beta chain features in type 1 diabetes. Findings and caveats of the study: Among all four CD4+ subsets, Type 1 diabetes patients had TCRB CDR3s that were moderately but significantly shorter. Sampled from patients, naive, central memory and Treg TCRB repertoires appeared more similar than those sampled from healthy donors.

Every bit of the isolated RNA underwent reverse transcription, so sequencing read expressed TCRB transcripts. Libraries were prepared by immunoSEQ multiplex PCR; TCRdb keeps only in-frame clonotypes and omits some of them. The sample comprises around 280,000 clones, about 15% of which are singletons, and around 0.015% rests with the top ten. V was clipped by 3 bases and J by 2 bases; unmatched bases: 7. This CDR3 region has 17 residues. Germline loops: CDR1 SGHRS, CDR2 YFSETQ. V usage is TRBV5-1 and J usage is TRBJ2-5, with 13 bases identical to TRBD2. The clonotype was recovered from a man between 18 and 29 years old with type 1 diabetes. The specimen was naive CD4+ T cells from blood. The CDR3 DNA reads as TGCGCCAGCAGCTGGCGAGTACTAGCGGGGGGGCAAGAGACCCAGTACTTC. Residues: CASSWRVLAGGQETQYF.